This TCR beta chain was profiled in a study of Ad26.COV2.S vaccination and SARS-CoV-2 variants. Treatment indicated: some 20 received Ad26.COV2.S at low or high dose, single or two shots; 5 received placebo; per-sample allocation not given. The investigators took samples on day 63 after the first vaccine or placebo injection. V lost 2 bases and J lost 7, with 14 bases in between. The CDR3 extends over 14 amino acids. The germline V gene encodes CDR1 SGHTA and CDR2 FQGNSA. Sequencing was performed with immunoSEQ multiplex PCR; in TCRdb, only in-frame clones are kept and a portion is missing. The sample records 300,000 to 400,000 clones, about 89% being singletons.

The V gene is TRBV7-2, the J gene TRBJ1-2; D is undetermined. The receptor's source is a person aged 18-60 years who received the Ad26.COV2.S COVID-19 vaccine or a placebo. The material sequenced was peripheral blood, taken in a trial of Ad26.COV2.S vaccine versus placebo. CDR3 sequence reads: CASSLNWEPSGYTF. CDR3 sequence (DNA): TGTGCCAGCAGCTTAAACTGGGAGCCCAGTGGCTACACCTTC.